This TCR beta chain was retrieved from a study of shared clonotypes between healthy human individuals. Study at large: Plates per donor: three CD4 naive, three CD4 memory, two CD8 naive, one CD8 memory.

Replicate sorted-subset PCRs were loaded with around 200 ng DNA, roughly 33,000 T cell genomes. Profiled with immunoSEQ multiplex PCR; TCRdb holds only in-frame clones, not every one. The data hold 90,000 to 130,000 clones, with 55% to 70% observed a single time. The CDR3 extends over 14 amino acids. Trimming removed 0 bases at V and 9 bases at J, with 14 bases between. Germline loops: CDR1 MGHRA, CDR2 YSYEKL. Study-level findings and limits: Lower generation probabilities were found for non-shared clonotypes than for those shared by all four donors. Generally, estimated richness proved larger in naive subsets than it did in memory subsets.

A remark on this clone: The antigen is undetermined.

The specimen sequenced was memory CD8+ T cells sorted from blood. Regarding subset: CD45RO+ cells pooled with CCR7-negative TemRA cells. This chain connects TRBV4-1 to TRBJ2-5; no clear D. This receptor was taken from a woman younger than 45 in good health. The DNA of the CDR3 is TGCGCCAGCAGCCAAGATTGGTCCTACCTAGCCCAGTACTTC. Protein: CASSQDWSYLAQYF.